These T cell receptor beta chains were read from a single sample in a study of shared clonotypes between healthy human individuals. Only in-frame clones appear in the TCRdb table, and some are missing; sequencing was by immunoSEQ multiplex PCR. The repertoire holds roughly 700,000 clones, with over 65% as singletons. Sequencing was done on a sample of memory CD4+ T cells sorted from blood. These receptors all stem from a woman aged 25 to 39 in good health. Both conserved end residues are part of each CDR3. Fields, in order: V gene, clone size, J gene, D gene, CDR3 protein, CDR3 DNA. A D gene is named only where the DNA matches it firmly. The size entry is marked missing in some rows and otherwise reads once, few, many or a size class.

TRBV6-5,NA,TRBJ1-1,TRBD1,CASSYSSRGLTEAFF,TGTGCCAGCAGTTACTCGAGCAGGGGGCTAACTGAAGCTTTCTTT
TRBV28,NA,TRBJ2-5,TRBD2,CASSRGGPSETQYF,TGTGCCAGCAGTCGGGGGGGGCCTTCTGAGACCCAGTACTTC
TRBV30,NA,TRBJ2-1,NA,CAWSVRGEQFF,TGTGCCTGGAGTGTACGGGGTGAGCAGTTCTTC
TRBV6-5,NA,TRBJ2-1,NA,CASSGQGIVQFF,TGTGCCAGCAGTGGACAAGGGATCGTGCAGTTCTTC
TRBV27,NA,TRBJ2-3,NA,CASSLRAAGADTQYF,TGTGCCAGCAGTTTGAGAGCGGCAGGGGCAGATACGCAGTATTTT
TRBV18,NA,TRBJ2-2,NA,CASSPPSQGHTGELFF,TGTGCCAGCTCACCACCTTCCCAGGGACACACCGGGGAGCTGTTTTTT
TRBV6-5,few,TRBJ2-5,NA,CASSSTGTAASQYF,TGTGCCAGCAGTTCCACCGGGACGGCTGCTTCCCAGTACTTC
TRBV5-1,few,TRBJ2-1,TRBD1,CASSVDRVSYNEQFF,TGCGCCAGCAGCGTTGACAGGGTCTCCTACAATGAGCAGTTCTTC
TRBV5-4,NA,TRBJ2-7,TRBD1,CASSLARTGADEQYF,TGTGCCAGCAGCTTGGCGCGGACAGGGGCGGACGAGCAGTACTTC
TRBV27,NA,TRBJ1-4,TRBD1,CATGQGARNEKLFF,TGTGCCACGGGACAGGGGGCGAGAAATGAAAAACTGTTTTTT
TRBV10-3,NA,TRBJ2-1,TRBD2,CAITAGLAGIREQFF,TGTGCCATCACCGCTGGACTAGCGGGAATTCGGGAGCAGTTCTTC
TRBV19,NA,TRBJ1-3,NA,CASSTDTDSGNTIYF,TGTGCCAGTAGTACTGACACGGACTCTGGAAACACCATATATTTT
TRBV11-2,NA,TRBJ2-3,TRBD2,CASSLSLAVTDTQYF,TGTGCCAGCAGCTTAAGTCTAGCGGTCACAGATACGCAGTATTTT
TRBV6-1,few,TRBJ2-7,TRBD1,CASSERTGGYEQYF,TGTGCCAGCAGTGAAAGGACAGGGGGCTACGAGCAGTACTTC
TRBV7-2,NA,TRBJ1-2,NA,CASSPFLIGAEQGYTF,TGTGCCAGCAGCCCTTTTCTTATCGGGGCCGAGCAGGGCTACACCTTC
TRBV7-8,few,TRBJ2-3,NA,CASSLEGRTDTQYF,TGTGCCAGCAGCTTAGAGGGGAGGACAGATACGCAGTATTTT
TRBV5-4,NA,TRBJ2-3,NA,CASSTRRGDTQYF,TGTGCCAGCAGCACCAGACGCGGGGATACGCAGTATTTT
TRBV30,NA,TRBJ2-1,NA,CAWSVQDEQFF,TGTGCCTGGAGTGTACAGGATGAGCAGTTCTTC
TRBV7-3,NA,TRBJ2-5,NA,CASTRDLQETQYF,TGTGCCAGCACCCGTGACCTCCAAGAGACCCAGTACTTC
TRBV5-1,NA,TRBJ1-1,NA,CASSTTQGRGGTEAFF,TGCGCCAGCAGTACAACCCAGGGGCGGGGTGGCACTGAAGCTTTCTTT
TRBV7-8,few,TRBJ2-7,NA,CASSPPGGIYEQYF,TGTGCCAGCAGCCCGCCCGGCGGGATTTACGAGCAGTACTTC
TRBV7-9,once,TRBJ2-3,NA,CASSSYRDTQYF,TGTGCCAGCAGCTCTTACAGAGATACGCAGTATTTT
TRBV21-1,NA,TRBJ1-2,NA,CASSKDKSYTF,TGTGCCAGCAGCAAAGATAAGAGCTACACCTTC
TRBV5-1,NA,TRBJ2-1,NA,CASSLARPTSYNEQFF,TGCGCCAGCAGCTTGGCTCGCCCCACTTCCTACAATGAGCAGTTCTTC
TRBV29-1,NA,TRBJ2-5,NA,CSVVGIQETQYF,TGCAGCGTTGTAGGCATACAAGAGACCCAGTACTTC
TRBV11-3,NA,TRBJ2-7,TRBD1,CASSLRTGYEQYF,TGTGCCAGCAGCTTAAGGACAGGCTACGAGCAGTACTTC
TRBV5-1,NA,TRBJ2-3,TRBD2,CASSLTSGRPSDTQYF,TGCGCCAGCAGCCTAACTAGCGGGAGGCCTTCAGATACGCAGTATTTT
TRBV18,NA,TRBJ2-7,NA,CASSPPYTSTYEQYF,TGTGCCAGCTCACCACCTTACACCAGTACCTACGAGCAGTACTTC
TRBV19,NA,TRBJ1-2,NA,CASRSLRTDDLHYGYTF,TGTGCCAGTAGAAGTCTGCGGACGGACGACCTTCACTATGGCTACACCTTC
TRBV6-1,NA,TRBJ2-7,TRBD1,CASNGQGPWEQYF,TGTGCCAGCAACGGACAGGGCCCCTGGGAGCAGTACTTC
TRBV29-1,NA,TRBJ2-7,NA,CSVQMRLGVSYEQYF,TGCAGCGTTCAAATGAGGCTAGGAGTTTCCTACGAGCAGTACTTC
TRBV7-9,NA,TRBJ1-3,NA,CASSLMGGAESTIYF,TGTGCCAGCAGCTTAATGGGGGGCGCGGAAAGCACCATATATTTT
TRBV4-1,NA,TRBJ2-3,TRBD2,CASSQDSGSWTDTQYF,TGCGCCAGCAGCCAAGATAGCGGGAGTTGGACAGATACGCAGTATTTT